A single sample is the source of the 29 T cell receptor beta chains below, sequenced in a study of breast tumors, draining lymph nodes, adjacent tissues. One entry per CDR3 protein, called by TCRdb with MiXCR from the multiplex PCR reads. The table records about 15,000 distinct CDR3 sequences, around 55% of them present only once. The sample was tumor-adjacent breast tissue. These receptors all come from a female donor with breast cancer. Some clones in this sample may be carry-over from other donors' samples.

The V gene is TRBV19, the J gene TRBJ2-3, with 7 bases aligning to TRBD2. This CDR3 spans 15 amino acids. CDR1 and CDR2 (germline): LNHDA, SQIVND (reference sequence). Trimming cost V 3 bases and J 1 base; bases outside gene matches: 4. Here the CDR3 reads CASSMWLAGTDTQYF. The CDR3, as DNA: TGTGCCAGTAGTATGTGGCTAGCGGGCACAGATACGCAGTATTTT.

This clonotype was seen ten or more times. The V gene is TRBV28, the J gene TRBJ1-5; a weak D match, TRBD1 (6 bases). The CDR3 totals 16 residues. V was cut by 7 bases and J by 2 bases, with 18 bases left in between. Germline V lookup: CDR1 MDHEN, CDR2 SYDVKM. The CDR3 DNA reads TGTGCCAGCACCGACCCTGGGGGGCTAGGCAATCAGCCCCAGCATTTT. Protein sequence: CASTDPGGLGNQPQHF.

Note on this clonotype: A clone one base away is much larger, so this may be a read error. Given the absence of the conserved phenylalanine or tryptophan at the CDR3 end, a read error is likely. The chain uses TRBV7-8 and TRBJ2-5; no clear D gene. Deletions cut 1 base from V and 5 bases from J, with 11 bases between. Germline V CDR1 and CDR2: SGHVS, FQNEAQ. The CDR3 extends over 14 amino acids. The CDR3 reads CASSLGTVRETQYL. CDR3 bases: TGTGCCAGCAGCTTAGGGACGGTTAGGGAGACCCAGTACCTC.

This clonotype was observed once. The J gene is TRBJ2-1, the V gene TRBV11-3, with 8 bases aligning to TRBD2. V was pared by 5 bases and J by 9 bases, with 15 bases of the junction left unmatched. Germline loops: CDR1 SGHNT, CDR2 YENEEA. The CDR3 has 16 amino acids. The CDR3 loop reads CASSPSGLVGLVEQFF. The CDR3 DNA reads TGTGCCAGCAGCCCATCGGGACTAGTGGGATTGGTTGAGCAGTTCTTC.

On this clonotype itself: Germline and junction disagree at one end, which may indicate a read error. V is TRBV5-4 and J is TRBJ2-7; TRBD2 matches at 11 bases. Germline values: CDR1 SGHNT, CDR2 YYREEE (reference sequence). This CDR3 comprises 15 residues. Here the CDR3 DNA reads TGTACCAGCCGAACGTCGACTAGCGGGACTTACGAGCAGTACTTC. Encoded protein: CTSRTSTSGTYEQYF.

The chain joins TRBV20-1 to TRBJ2-7; TRBD1 or TRBD2 may be the D gene (5 bases each). This CDR3 is 12 amino acids long. Germline V gives CDR1 DFQATT, CDR2 SNEGSKA (reference sequence). V lost 0 bases and J 3 bases, leaving 6 bases between the germline ends. CDR3 sequence (DNA): TGCAGTGCTAGAGAGGGGGACTACGAGCAGTACTTC. Amino acids: CSAREGDYEQYF.

Comments on this clonotype: A clone one base away is much larger, so this may be a read error. V is TRBV11-2 and J is TRBJ2-2, with 7 bases aligning to TRBD2. CDR1 and CDR2 from the germline V gene are SGHAT and FQNNGV. CDR3 length equals 14 residues. The CDR3 coding sequence is TGTGCCGGCAGCGGAAGCGGGACTGGTGGGGAGCTGTTTTTT. As protein: CAGSGSGTGGELFF.

The chain recombines TRBV29-1 with TRBJ1-2; the D is unclear. V was shortened by 3 bases and J by 2 bases, with 10 bases between the two germline ends. This CDR3 is 13 amino acids long. Germline lookup yields CDR1 SQVTM and CDR2 ANQGSEA. The CDR3 nucleotides are TGCAGCGTTGATGGGCAGGACAACTATGGCTACACCTTC. This gives the protein CSVDGQDNYGYTF.

The CDR3 bases are TGTGCCAGCAGTCGTGGGACAGGGAACCGTAATTCACCCCTCCACTTT. Translation gives CASSRGTGNRNSPLHF. J is TRBJ1-6 and V is TRBV12-3 or TRBV12-4, with TRBD1 matching over 9 bases. The CDR3 has 16 amino acids. After removal of 5 bases from V and 6 bases from J, the junction contained 8 bases not matched to a gene.

This clonotype was counted at least ten times. The chain couples TRBV28 to TRBJ1-2; 7 bases align to TRBD1. From germline, CDR1 is MDHEN and CDR2 SYDVKM. The CDR3 is 15 amino acids. V shed 6 bases and J 0 bases; nucleotides not matched to a gene: 7. The CDR3 reads CASRRQGVSNYGYTF. CDR3 nucleotide sequence: TGTGCCAGCAGAAGACAGGGTGTTTCTAACTATGGCTACACCTTC.

The V call is TRBV24-1, the J call TRBJ1-2; no clear D. This CDR3 spans 14 amino acids. Germline V CDR1 and CDR2: KGHDR, SFDVKD. V was shortened by 3 bases and J by 6 bases, with 13 bases between the two germline ends. CDR3 sequence: CATSDRLNPNGYTF. The CDR3 bases are TGTGCCACCAGTGATCGGTTGAACCCGAATGGCTACACCTTC.

V is TRBV24-1 and J is TRBJ1-6, with D tentatively TRBD1 (5 bases). The V end was cut by 7 bases, the J end by 8 bases, with 17 bases between. The germline CDR1 and CDR2 sequences are KGHDR and SFDVKD. The CDR3 covers 15 residues. CDR3 amino acids: CATRGRRVLHSPLHF. In DNA, the CDR3 is TGTGCCACCAGGGGACGGAGAGTTTTACATTCACCCCTCCACTTT.

Judged by abundance, this clonotype is medium-sized (0.01 to 0.1%). This rearrangement joins TRBV10-3 to TRBJ2-7, with D perhaps given as TRBD1 or TRBD2 (5 bases each). This CDR3 is built from 16 residues. Germline V gene lookup returns CDR1 ENHRY and CDR2 SYGVKD. V was trimmed by 2 bases and J by 6 bases, leaving 20 bases between them. The DNA of the CDR3 is TGTGCCATCAGTGAGCCTTACCAAGGGACCAAAGGCGAGCAGTACTTC. Translation: CAISEPYQGTKGEQYF.

By sample share, this clonotype is medium-sized (0.01 to 0.1%). The chain combines TRBV6-5 with TRBJ1-2, with D maybe TRBD1 (6 bases). The length of the CDR3 is 14 residues. Germline CDR1 is MNHEY and CDR2 is SVGAGI. V lost 5 bases to trimming and J lost 4 bases, with 14 bases between them. CDR3 amino acids: CASSPTARGYGYTF. DNA for the CDR3: TGTGCCAGCAGTCCCACGGCCAGGGGCTATGGCTACACCTTC.

Details on this clonotype: The junction and the germline gene differ at one end; a read error may be behind it. Written as DNA, the CDR3 is TGTGCCATCAGTGGAGGGGGAGGGGTGGAAGGCTACACCTTC. This codes for CAISGGGGVEGYTF. V is TRBV6-5 and J is TRBJ1-2, with D possibly TRBD1 on 6 matching bases. CDR3 length: 14 amino acids. The V gene's germline CDR1 is MNHEY and CDR2 SVGAGI.

This chain joins TRBV6-5 and TRBJ1-2; 10 bases fit TRBD1. This CDR3 is built from 15 residues. The germline V gene encodes CDR1 MNHEY and CDR2 SVGAGI. V lost 7 bases to trimming and J lost 2 bases; unmatched junction nucleotides: 7. The CDR3 loop is CASTPGTGANYGYTF. The CDR3, as DNA: TGTGCCAGCACCCCCGGGACAGGGGCCAACTATGGCTACACCTTC.

V and J are TRBV7-9 and TRBJ2-3, with TRBD2 matching over 9 bases. This CDR3 contains 14 residues. The V segment lost 10 bases and the J segment 2 bases; nucleotides outside the gene matches: 7. CDR1 is SEHNR, CDR2 FQNEAQ, per germline (reference sequence). CDR3 region: CAIEAGGPTDTQYF. The CDR3 DNA is TGTGCCATAGAGGCGGGAGGGCCCACAGATACGCAGTATTTT.

Turning to this clonotype: This may be a read error, as it is one base from a much larger clone. The chain has TRBV11-3 and TRBJ2-2; tentative D call: TRBD1 (5 bases). Germline V CDR1 and CDR2: SGHNT, YENEEA. With 5 bases removed from V and 4 bases from J, the gap between germline ends came to 14 bases. The CDR3 is 15 amino acids. The CDR3 protein is CASSQGWLTTGELFF. In DNA form, the CDR3 reads TGTGCCAGCAGCCAGGGATGGCTGACCACCGGGGAGCTGTTTTTT.

V usage is TRBV5-1 and J usage is TRBJ2-7, with 8 bases matching TRBD2. Germline V gene data show CDR1 as SGHRS and CDR2 as YFSETQ. This CDR3 has 16 amino acids. The junction had 11 bases not matched to a gene; V was cut back by 3 bases and J by 3 bases. The chain's CDR3 is CASSSGSGRGGYEQYF. As DNA, the CDR3 is TGCGCCAGCAGCTCCGGGTCCGGGAGGGGTGGCTACGAGCAGTACTTC.

The chain has TRBV29-1 and TRBJ1-2, with D possibly being TRBD1 (5 bases). V lost 6 bases to trimming and J lost 6 bases, with 14 bases between them. The CDR3 is 12 amino acids. CDR1 and CDR2 from the germline V gene are SQVTM and ANQGSEA. The CDR3 is CSVKRGQNGYTF. CDR3 bases: TGCAGCGTAAAAAGGGGTCAGAATGGCTACACCTTC.

This chain joins TRBV12-3 or TRBV12-4 and TRBJ2-7, with 10 bases matching TRBD2. With V trimmed by 6 bases and J by 6 bases, 8 bases remained unmatched. This CDR3 has 14 amino acids. The CDR3 region is CASRSGTSGTEQYF. CDR3 in DNA: TGTGCCAGCAGATCCGGAACTAGCGGGACCGAGCAGTACTTC.

The chain couples TRBV12-3 or TRBV12-4 to TRBJ1-3; D gene unclear. The CDR3 covers 11 residues. Trimming removed 8 bases from V and 4 bases from J, with 6 bases in between. The CDR3 region is CASWLGNTIYF. Written as DNA, the CDR3 is TGTGCCAGCTGGTTGGGAAACACCATATATTTT.

In this sample, this clonotype turned up many times. At one end the junction does not follow the germline gene, possibly because of a read error. The chain employs TRBV7-9 and TRBJ1-2, with D possibly TRBD1 on 6 matching bases. The CDR3 spans 15 residues. CDR1 and CDR2 (germline): SEHNR, FQNEAQ (reference sequence). The CDR3 DNA sequence: TGTGCCAGCAGCGAGGGGGATGGGGGGGACGTGAGCTACCCCTTC. Amino acids: CASSEGDGGDVSYPF.

J is TRBJ2-1 and V is TRBV20-1; weak D call: TRBD2 (6 bases). The CDR3 loop spans 15 amino acids. From germline, CDR1 is DFQATT and CDR2 SNEGSKA (reference sequence). V was shortened by 1 base and J by 2 bases, with 12 bases between the two germline ends. CDR3 in DNA: TGCAGTGCTAGAGCCCCGGAGGGGACCTACAATGAGCAGTTCTTC. Protein sequence: CSARAPEGTYNEQFF.

V gene TRBV29-1 combines with J gene TRBJ2-7; the D is unclear. V was trimmed by 3 bases and J by 3 bases, leaving 9 bases between them. The V gene's germline CDR1 is SQVTM and CDR2 ANQGSEA. The CDR3 sequence is 12 residues long. The DNA of the CDR3 is TGCAGCGTTGATTCCGGAGACTACGAGCAGTACTTC. This encodes CSVDSGDYEQYF.

There are many counts of this clonotype. The chain carries TRBV20-1 and TRBJ2-5; a possible D gene is TRBD2 (5 bases). Germline CDR1 is DFQATT and CDR2 is SNEGSKA (reference sequence). The V end was cut by 2 bases, the J end by 5 bases, with 18 bases between. This CDR3 has 15 amino acids. CDR3 nucleotide sequence: TGCAGTGCTAGATCCGAGGGCCGCCCTGCCGAGACCCAGTACTTC. Its translation is CSARSEGRPAETQYF.

The chain uses TRBV5-8 and TRBJ1-5, with unresolved D. Trimming took off 3 bases at V and 9 bases at J, with 7 bases between the two ends. Per the germline V gene, CDR1 is SGHTS and CDR2 is YDEGEE. The CDR3 is 11 residues long. CDR3 DNA sequence: TGTGCCAGCAGCTACCTGGGGCCCCAGCATTTT. Its translation: CASSYLGPQHF.

This clonotype counts as medium-sized (0.01 to 0.1%). The chain combines TRBV2 with TRBJ2-1; 8 bases fit TRBD2. Germline V gene lookup returns CDR1 SNHLY and CDR2 FYNNEI. This CDR3 has 17 residues. After removal of 0 bases from V and 15 bases from J, the junction contained 19 bases not matched to a gene. The CDR3 region is CASSEASGWVAGLIGFF. The DNA of the CDR3 is TGTGCCAGCAGTGAAGCCTCCGGTTGGGTAGCGGGACTTATCGGGTTCTTC.

This rearrangement joins TRBV29-1 to TRBJ1-2; weak D call: TRBD1 (6 bases). Between the trimmed V and J ends, which lost 7 bases and 8 bases, there was a span of 23 bases. This CDR3 has 14 amino acids. In germline, CDR1 is SQVTM, CDR2 ANQGSEA. The CDR3 bases are TGCAGCGCTCCGGGTCCTACAGGGTTTGGCGGCTACACCTTC. Protein product: CSAPGPTGFGGYTF.